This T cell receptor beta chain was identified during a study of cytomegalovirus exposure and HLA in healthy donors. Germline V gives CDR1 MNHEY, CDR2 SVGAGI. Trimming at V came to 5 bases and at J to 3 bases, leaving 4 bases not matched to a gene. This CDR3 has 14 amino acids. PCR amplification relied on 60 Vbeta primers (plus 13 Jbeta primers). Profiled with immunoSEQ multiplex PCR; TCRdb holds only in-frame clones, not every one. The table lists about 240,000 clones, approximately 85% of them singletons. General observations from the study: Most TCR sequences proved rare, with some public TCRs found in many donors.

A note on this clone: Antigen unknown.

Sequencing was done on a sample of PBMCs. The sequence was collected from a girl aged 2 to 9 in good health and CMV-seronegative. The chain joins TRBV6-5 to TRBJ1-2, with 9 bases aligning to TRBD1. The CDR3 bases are TGTGCCAGCAGTCCACAGGGGGCGGACTATGGCTACACCTTC. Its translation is CASSPQGADYGYTF.